Given below is one T cell receptor beta chain in context. No antigen is known for it. The PCR employed 60 Vbeta primers together with 13 Jbeta primers. Data came from immunoSEQ multiplex PCR; TCRdb stores just in-frame clones and leaves some out. The sample has some 120,000 clones; roughly four fifths are singletons. This sample was taken from a study of cytomegalovirus exposure and HLA in healthy donors. Study-wide results and limits: In a later analysis, parvovirus B19, influenza, CMV and Epstein-Barr virus appeared linked to several top co-occurrence clusters.

The sequence derives from a male donor in good health and CMV-seropositive. The specimen was PBMCs.

CDR3 region: CASSVTGDRETQYF. Here the CDR3 DNA reads TGTGCCAGCAGCGTTACGGGAGATAGAGAGACCCAGTACTTC. The chain carries TRBV9 and TRBJ2-5; TRBD2 is a possible D gene (6 bases). Germline CDR1 SGDLS, CDR2 YYNGEE. This CDR3 contains 14 residues. V was shortened by 2 bases and J by 4 bases, with 12 bases between the two germline ends.